The 21 T cell receptor beta chains given below trace back to one sample, sequenced in a study of CD8 T cells in Susac syndrome. With random hexamers, reverse transcription was performed on about 0.5 to 1 ug of RNA. TCRdb fed the immunoSEQ multiplex PCR reads into MiXCR, producing one record per CDR3 protein. The sample records under 150,000 distinct CDR3 sequences, about 93% being singletons. Sample: CD8+ T cells from PBMCs. Receptors originate from a human donor in good health.

The chain has TRBV12-3 or TRBV12-4 and TRBJ1-2; 9 positions match TRBD1. The CDR3 is 13 amino acids. V shed 4 bases, J shed 4 bases, and the junction held 1 base outside the gene matches. The CDR3 here is CASSSQGAYGYTF. The CDR3, as DNA: TGTGCCAGCAGTTCACAGGGGGCCTATGGCTACACCTTC.

The rearrangement links TRBV12-3 or TRBV12-4 to TRBJ2-1; 11 positions agree with TRBD2. The CDR3 is 14 amino acids. The V and J ends lost 6 bases and 4 bases, in that order; junction bases with no gene match: 2. For the CDR3, the DNA is TGTGCCAGCAGCCCTAGCGGGAGGTACAATGAGCAGTTCTTC. This sequence encodes CASSPSGRYNEQFF.

V usage is TRBV7-9 and J usage is TRBJ2-1, with 9 bases identical to TRBD2. CDR3 length: 16 residues. Germline trimming cut 5 bases from V and 4 bases from J; bases unmatched to any gene: 9. Looked up from germline, CDR1 is SEHNR and CDR2 is FQNEAQ (reference sequence). The CDR3 nucleotides are TGTGCCAGCAGCCCACCCCCGACTAGCGGTTACAATGAGCAGTTCTTC. It translates to CASSPPPTSGYNEQFF.

The chain has TRBV18 and TRBJ1-1; 8 nucleotides match TRBD1. CDR1 and CDR2 from the germline V gene are KGHSH and LQKENI. V lost 3 bases to trimming and J lost 7 bases; unmatched junction nucleotides: 7. This CDR3 contains 14 residues. The CDR3 region has the DNA TGTGCCAGCTCACCTAGACAGGGGACGGGTGAAGCTTTCTTT. It codes for CASSPRQGTGEAFF.

The rearrangement uses TRBV6-2 or TRBV6-3 and TRBJ1-1, with D maybe TRBD1 (6 bases). Germline V lookup: CDR1 MNHEY, CDR2 SVGEGT. V was clipped by 4 bases and J by 0 bases, with 12 bases between them. This CDR3 is built from 15 residues. The CDR3 region is CASSSWDILNTEAFF. The CDR3 DNA is TGTGCCAGCAGTTCCTGGGACATTCTGAACACTGAAGCTTTCTTT.

The chain carries TRBV27 and TRBJ2-1; TRBD1 might be the D (5 bases). From germline, CDR1 is MNHEY and CDR2 SMNVEV (reference sequence). The CDR3 has 13 amino acids. V lost 8 bases, J lost 6 bases, and 14 bases lay in between. CDR3 protein: CASSFRQTNEQFF. DNA of the CDR3: TGTGCCAGCTCCTTTCGACAGACCAATGAGCAGTTCTTC.

In DNA, the CDR3 is TGTGCCAGCAGCTTAGCTATGGACGTCCGGACCTACGAGCAGTACTTC. Amino acids: CASSLAMDVRTYEQYF. V and J are TRBV7-9 and TRBJ2-7; D call uncertain. CDR1 and CDR2 from the germline V gene are SEHNR and FQNEAQ (reference sequence). This CDR3 spans 16 amino acids. Trimming pared 0 bases from V and 2 bases from J, leaving 14 bases between.

The chain links TRBV27 to TRBJ2-4, with D maybe TRBD1 (5 bases). The V gene's germline CDR1 is MNHEY and CDR2 SMNVEV (reference sequence). CDR3 length equals 13 residues. Deletions cut 0 bases from V and 7 bases from J, with 7 bases between. The CDR3: CASSLSAGNIQYF. The CDR3 bases are TGTGCCAGCAGTTTATCGGCAGGGAACATTCAGTACTTC.

The chain has TRBV15 and TRBJ2-1; 14 bases line up with TRBD2. Germline lookup yields CDR1 LNHNV and CDR2 YYDKDF (reference sequence). Trimming removed 4 bases from V and 7 bases from J; junction bases left unmatched: 3. This CDR3 has 15 residues. This CDR3 reads CATSTGLAGVNEQFF. The CDR3 DNA sequence: TGTGCCACCAGCACGGGACTAGCGGGAGTTAATGAGCAGTTCTTC. Looking up the rest from reference TRBV15 and TRBJ2-1 gives the full variable domain: DAMVIQNPRYQVTQFGKPVTLSCSQTLNHNVMYWYQQKSSQAPKLLFHYYDKDFNNEADTPDNFQSRRPNTSFCFLDIRSPGLGDTAMYLCATSTGLAGVNEQFFGPGTRLTVL.

This chain uses TRBV30 with TRBJ2-3; TRBD1 might be the D (5 bases). CDR3 size: 12 residues. The germline V and J ends were trimmed by 0 bases and 6 bases, with 7 bases remaining between them. CDR1 and CDR2 from the germline V gene are GTSNPN and SVGIG (reference sequence). This CDR3 reads CAWSVPGDTQYF. The CDR3 DNA is TGTGCCTGGAGTGTACCAGGGGATACGCAGTATTTT.

The chain has TRBV27 and TRBJ2-7; 11 bases fit TRBD1. V dropped 3 bases and J dropped 3; count of bases not matched to a gene: 13. Germline lookup yields CDR1 MNHEY and CDR2 SMNVEV (reference sequence). The CDR3 extends over 18 amino acids. DNA for the CDR3: TGTGCCAGCAGTTTCCTATCCTCGGGACAGGGGGTGGGCTACGAGCAGTACTTC. It encodes CASSFLSSGQGVGYEQYF.

J is TRBJ1-1 and V is TRBV25-1, with TRBD1 identical over 7 bases. In germline, CDR1 is MGHDK, CDR2 SYGVNS. The J segment lost 0 bases and the V segment lost 3 bases, leaving 7 bases of the junction unmatched. The CDR3 runs to 16 residues. The CDR3 nucleotides are TGTGCCAGCAGTGATAACAGGGGTTGGATGAACACTGAAGCTTTCTTT. It encodes CASSDNRGWMNTEAFF.

CDR3 DNA: TGTGCCAGCTCACACCTAACAGGGGGAAGCTACAATGAGCAGTTCTTC. Residues: CASSHLTGGSYNEQFF. This sequence joins TRBV18 and TRBJ2-1; 8 bases line up with TRBD1. Trimming removed 4 bases from V and 3 bases from J; junction bases left unmatched: 8. Looked up from germline, CDR1 is KGHSH and CDR2 is LQKENI. The CDR3 runs to 16 residues.

The gene calls are TRBV12-3 or TRBV12-4 and TRBJ1-2; the D gene is possibly TRBD1 (6 bases). The CDR3 has 16 residues. V was clipped by 3 bases and J by 6 bases, with 20 bases between them. The CDR3 loop reads CASSFAVQGTSDGYTF. The DNA of the CDR3 is TGTGCCAGCAGTTTTGCCGTCCAGGGGACATCTGATGGCTACACCTTC.

V gene TRBV19 combines with J gene TRBJ2-3; D unresolved. The CDR3 extends over 14 amino acids. Germline V lookup: CDR1 LNHDA, CDR2 SQIVND (reference sequence). Between the trimmed V and J ends, which lost 6 bases and 2 bases, there was a span of 12 bases. The CDR3 is CASSPNGFTDTQYF. The DNA for the CDR3 is TGTGCCAGTAGCCCGAACGGATTCACAGATACGCAGTATTTT.

The chain recombines TRBV29-1 with TRBJ1-1, with 8 bases matching TRBD1. The CDR3 consists of 12 residues. Per the germline V gene, CDR1 is SQVTM and CDR2 is ANQGSEA. Trimming cost V 6 bases and J 1 base; bases outside gene matches: 1. The CDR3 reads CSVTGENTEAFF. CDR3 nucleotides: TGCAGCGTGACAGGGGAGAACACTGAAGCTTTCTTT.

This rearrangement joins TRBV6-5 to TRBJ2-2; maybe TRBD2 (6 bases). Germline assignment: CDR1 MNHEY and CDR2 SVGAGI. Between the trimmed V and J ends, which lost 8 bases and 1 base, there was a span of 11 bases. This CDR3 region has 14 residues. The CDR3 reads CASGIAVNTGELFF. The CDR3 DNA reads as TGTGCCAGCGGAATAGCGGTGAACACCGGGGAGCTGTTTTTT.

DNA for the CDR3: TGTGCCAGCAGCTGGTGGGCGGTAGCCGGAAAGTACCAAGAGACCCAGTACTTC. It is translated as CASSWWAVAGKYQETQYF. J is TRBJ2-5 and V is TRBV11-2; unclear D gene. There are 18 residues in the CDR3. Trimming removed 4 bases at V and 0 bases at J, with 21 bases between. Germline lookup yields CDR1 SGHAT and CDR2 FQNNGV.

The chain joins TRBV20-1 to TRBJ1-1, with D possibly TRBD1 on 5 matching bases. Trimming stripped 4 bases from V and 7 bases from J, with 7 bases between. Germline V gene sequence: CDR1 DFQATT, CDR2 SNEGSKA (reference sequence). CDR3 length: 10 amino acids. CDR3 region: CSATDSEAFF. The CDR3 nucleotides are TGCAGTGCTACCGACAGTGAAGCTTTCTTT.

The J gene is TRBJ1-2, the V gene TRBV20-1; the D gene is possibly TRBD1 (5 bases). Germline V CDR1 and CDR2: DFQATT, SNEGSKA (reference sequence). The length of the CDR3 is 13 residues. The germline V and J ends were trimmed by 5 bases and 4 bases, with 14 bases remaining between them. CDR3 loop: CSAHPGTSYGYTF. In DNA form, the CDR3 reads TGCAGTGCTCACCCCGGGACCTCCTATGGCTACACCTTC.

The J gene is TRBJ2-1, the V gene TRBV6-2 or TRBV6-3, with a tentative D call TRBD2 (5 bases). V was cut by 6 bases and J by 12 bases, with 15 bases left in between. From germline, CDR1 is MNHEY and CDR2 SVGEGT. This CDR3 contains 12 residues. The CDR3 DNA is TGTGCCAGCAGCTTGCTAGCCTACCTGCAGTTCTTC. Its translation: CASSLLAYLQFF.